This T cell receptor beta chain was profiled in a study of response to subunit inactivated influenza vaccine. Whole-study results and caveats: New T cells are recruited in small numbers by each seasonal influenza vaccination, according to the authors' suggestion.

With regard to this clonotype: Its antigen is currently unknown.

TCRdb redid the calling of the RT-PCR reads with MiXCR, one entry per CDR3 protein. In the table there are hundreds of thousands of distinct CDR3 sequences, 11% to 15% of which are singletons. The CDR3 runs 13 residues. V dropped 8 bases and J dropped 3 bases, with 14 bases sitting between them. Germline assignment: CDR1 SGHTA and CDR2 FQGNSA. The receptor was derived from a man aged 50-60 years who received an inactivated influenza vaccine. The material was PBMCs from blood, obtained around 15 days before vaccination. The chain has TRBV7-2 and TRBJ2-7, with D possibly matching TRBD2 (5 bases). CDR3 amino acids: CASGRGSGYEQYF. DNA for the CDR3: TGTGCCAGCGGCAGAGGGAGCGGCTACGAGCAGTACTTC.